The 32 T cell receptor beta chains given below trace back to one sample, sequenced in a study of molecular identifiers for immune sequencing clone quantification. In TCRdb, the PCR reads were re-called with MiXCR into one record per CDR3 protein. The table includes about 320,000 distinct CDR3 sequences, 20% to 25% detected once. Sequenced: naive CD8+ T cells from blood, with Jurkat cell RNA spiked in. Stated subset: FACS-sorted CD8+CD4-CCR7+CD45RA+ naive T cells. Source of these receptors: a human donor in good health. Some libraries in this study had Jurkat cell RNA spiked in.

This clonotype turned up a few times. The CDR3, as DNA: TGTGCCAGCAGTTTATGGTCCGGGGAAGGTAGCACTGAAGCTTTCTTT. Amino acids: CASSLWSGEGSTEAFF. The rearrangement joins TRBV28 to TRBJ1-1; no reliable D call. The CDR3 sequence is 16 residues long. Germline CDR1 is MDHEN and CDR2 is SYDVKM. The V end was cut by 0 bases, the J end by 4 bases, with 15 bases between. The full variable domain, in which reference TRBV28 and TRBJ1-1 provide the parts outside the CDR3, is DVKVTQSSRYLVKRTGEKVFLECVQDMDHENMFWYRQDPGLGLRLIYFSYDVKMKEKGDIPEGYSVSREKKERFSLILESASTNQTSMYLCASSLWSGEGSTEAFFGQGTRLTVV.

This clonotype was recorded many times. The CDR3 region has the DNA TGTGCCAGCAGCTCTGCAGGTGATACGCAGTATTTT. Its translation is CASSSAGDTQYF. The chain recombines TRBV7-9 with TRBJ2-3; D unresolved. The CDR3 covers 12 residues. V was trimmed by 4 bases and J by 6 bases, leaving 8 bases between them. Looked up from germline, CDR1 is SEHNR and CDR2 is FQNEAQ (reference sequence).

This clonotype has more than one count but fewer than ten. The J gene is TRBJ1-5, the V gene TRBV27; D is perhaps TRBD1 (5 bases). CDR1 is MNHEY, CDR2 SMNVEV, per germline (reference sequence). The CDR3 spans 16 residues. Trimming took 1 base from V and 4 from J, leaving 14 bases between them. As DNA, the CDR3 is TGTGCCAGCAGTTTATTGGGCAGGGAGGGGAATCAGCCCCAGCATTTT. Protein: CASSLLGREGNQPQHF.

Notes on this clonotype: Since a much larger clone is just one base distant, this may be a read error. The V and J genes are TRBV29-1 and TRBJ2-1; no definite D call. The germline V gene encodes CDR1 SQVTM and CDR2 ANQGSEA. The CDR3 totals 13 residues. The DNA for the CDR3 is TGCCGCGTTAGTGCACCGGGTTACAATGAGCAGTTCTTC. As protein: CRVSAPGYNEQFF.

This clonotype was seen repeatedly, ten times or more. This chain links TRBV12-3 or TRBV12-4 with TRBJ1-1; D unclear. The CDR3 is 14 amino acids. The germline V and J ends were trimmed by 3 bases and 2 bases, with 10 bases remaining between them. CDR3 amino acids: CASSFGQVNTEAFF. The DNA for the CDR3 is TGTGCCAGCAGTTTTGGGCAGGTTAACACTGAAGCTTTCTTT.

In its sample, this clonotype was seen many times. The chain couples TRBV7-9 to TRBJ2-4; D possibly uses TRBD1 or TRBD2 (5 bases each). Germline-derived CDR1 and CDR2 are SEHNR and FQNEAQ (reference sequence). This CDR3 region has 15 residues. Trimming removed 5 bases at V and 0 bases at J, with 11 bases between. The DNA for the CDR3 is TGTGCCAGCAGCAACCGGGACCTAGCCAAAAACATTCAGTACTTC. Translated: CASSNRDLAKNIQYF.

This clonotype was seen repeatedly, ten times or more. The chain employs TRBV11-2 and TRBJ1-1; D remains ambiguous. This CDR3 region has 16 residues. V was trimmed by 1 base and J by 2 bases, leaving 14 bases between them. Germline V gives CDR1 SGHAT, CDR2 FQNNGV. Here the CDR3 reads CASSLGAPSPNTEAFF. CDR3 bases: TGTGCCAGCAGCTTAGGGGCCCCAAGCCCTAACACTGAAGCTTTCTTT.

Comments on this clonotype: Its ends do not fully match the called genes, so a read error is possible. The chain joins TRBV7-9 to TRBJ2-7; D might be TRBD1 (6 bases). In germline, CDR1 is SEHNR, CDR2 FQNEAQ (reference sequence). The CDR3 covers 15 residues. The CDR3 coding sequence is TGTGCCAGCAGCCCAGCAGGGGACCCCTCCTACGGGCAGTACTTC. Protein: CASSPAGDPSYGQYF.

Comment on this clonotype: This sequence may be a read error, since a much larger clone differs from it by one base. Here the CDR3 omits its conserved ending phenylalanine or tryptophan, so a read error is the likely source. The rearrangement joins TRBV6-2 or TRBV6-3 to TRBJ1-2, with 7 bases aligning to TRBD1. CDR1 and CDR2 from the germline V gene are MNHEY and SVGEGT. V shed 2 bases, J shed 3 bases, and the junction held 6 bases outside the gene matches. This CDR3 comprises 15 residues. The CDR3: CASSYRDRAYYGYTS. In nucleotides, the CDR3 is TGTGCCAGCAGTTACCGCGACAGGGCCTACTATGGCTACACCTCC.

Many counts were recorded for this clonotype. The V call is TRBV29-1, the J call TRBJ2-3; D may be TRBD2 (6 bases). Trimming pared 3 bases from V and 5 bases from J, leaving 18 bases between. There are 15 residues in the CDR3. Looked up from germline, CDR1 is SQVTM and CDR2 is ANQGSEA. In DNA, the CDR3 is TGCAGCGTTGAGCTGCGGGACCTTGGGGAAGATACGCAGTATTTT. It yields the protein CSVELRDLGEDTQYF.

Comment on this clonotype: An end of the junction does not agree with germline; a read error may underlie this. The rearrangement uses TRBV6-2 or TRBV6-3 and TRBJ1-5; 9 nucleotides agree with TRBD1. The germline V gene has CDR1 MNHEY and CDR2 SVGEGT. This CDR3 spans 16 amino acids. Written as DNA, the CDR3 is TGTGCCAGCGGATTAACAGGGGGCCGCAGCAATCAGTCCCAGCATTTT. As protein: CASGLTGGRSNQSQHF.

This clonotype was recorded at least ten times. The gene calls are TRBV6-5 and TRBJ2-3; 11 nucleotides line up with TRBD2. With 8 bases clipped from V and 4 bases from J, the junction kept 14 bases outside the gene matches. In germline, CDR1 is MNHEY, CDR2 SVGAGI. The CDR3 runs to 17 residues. CDR3 bases: TGTGCCAGCGGCACCCCACCGACTAGCGGGACGTCAGATACGCAGTATTTT. It is translated as CASGTPPTSGTSDTQYF.

This clonotype has ten or more counts. V usage is TRBV7-8 and J usage is TRBJ2-7; D gene uncertain. CDR1 SGHVS and CDR2 FQNEAQ come from the germline V gene. CDR3 length equals 13 residues. Trimming stripped 2 bases from V and 3 bases from J, with 8 bases between. The CDR3 protein is CASSLRPLYEQYF. CDR3 coding DNA: TGTGCCAGCAGCTTAAGGCCCCTCTACGAGCAGTACTTC.

The DNA for the CDR3 is TGTGCCAGCAGATTTTTGGCCACAGATACGCAGTATTTT. It specifies CASRFLATDTQYF. V usage is TRBV7-9 and J usage is TRBJ2-3, with D unresolved. Germline lookup yields CDR1 SEHNR and CDR2 FQNEAQ (reference sequence). V lost 6 bases to trimming and J lost 2 bases, with 9 bases between them. This CDR3 spans 13 amino acids.

V and J are TRBV2 and TRBJ1-1; D is uncertain. Germline V gene data show CDR1 as SNHLY and CDR2 as FYNNEI. V lost 0 bases to trimming and J lost 6 bases, with 11 bases between them. This CDR3 region has 14 residues. The CDR3 here is CASSEALGYSEAFF. The DNA of the CDR3 is TGTGCCAGCAGTGAAGCGTTGGGGTACTCTGAAGCTTTCTTT.

In regard to this clonotype: A clone one base away is much larger, so this may be a read error. The V and J genes are TRBV20-1 and TRBJ1-1; TRBD1 is a possible D gene (5 bases). The V end lost 1 base, the J end lost 4 bases, and 10 bases lay between the germline ends. Looked up from germline, CDR1 is DFQATT and CDR2 is SNEGSKA (reference sequence). This CDR3 contains 13 residues. The CDR3 is CSARVRGSTEAFF. The CDR3 DNA is TGCAGTGCTAGAGTTCGGGGCAGCACTGAAGCTTTCTTT.

This clonotype was recorded at least ten times. The J gene is TRBJ2-7, the V gene TRBV6-6, with 7 bases lining up with TRBD2. V lost 2 bases and J lost 3; bases outside the gene matches: 10. This CDR3 has 16 amino acids. Germline loops: CDR1 MNHNY, CDR2 SVGAGI (reference sequence). CDR3 amino acids: CASSYNQRDLHYEQYF. In nucleotides, the CDR3 is TGTGCCAGCAGTTACAATCAGCGGGACTTGCACTACGAGCAGTACTTC.

There are many counts of this clonotype. The chain joins TRBV4-1 to TRBJ2-5; D call uncertain. Per the germline V gene, CDR1 is MGHRA and CDR2 is YSYEKL. Trimming took off 1 base at V and 1 base at J, with 13 bases between the two ends. CDR3 length: 16 residues. Written as DNA, the CDR3 is TGCGCCAGCAGCCAAGTCTTCAGCACACTCCAAGAGACCCAGTACTTC. Translation gives CASSQVFSTLQETQYF.

CDR3 nucleotides: TGCGCCAGCAGGGAGACTAGCGGGGAGACAGATACGCAGTATTTT. Residues: CASRETSGETDTQYF. The chain recombines TRBV10-2 with TRBJ2-3, with 11 bases identical to TRBD2. Germline lookup yields CDR1 WSHSY and CDR2 SAAADI. The CDR3 has 15 amino acids. Trimming took 6 bases from V and 3 from J; bases not matched to a gene: 5.

Many counts were recorded for this clonotype. The rearrangement joins TRBV7-9 to TRBJ2-2; no reliable D call. This CDR3 has 12 amino acids. V lost 6 bases to trimming and J lost 6 bases, with 8 bases between them. CDR1 SEHNR and CDR2 FQNEAQ come from the germline V gene (reference sequence). The CDR3 loop is CASRSHAGELFF. CDR3 bases: TGTGCCAGCAGATCCCATGCCGGGGAGCTGTTTTTT.

In its sample, this clonotype was seen many times. The gene calls are TRBV13 and TRBJ1-1; TRBD1 aligns across 8 bases. Germline trimming cut 5 bases from V and 3 bases from J; bases unmatched to any gene: 8. The CDR3 has 15 residues. Germline CDR1 PRHDT, CDR2 FYEKMQ (reference sequence). The DNA of the CDR3 is TGTGCCAGCAGCCCCATCTCGACAGGGGACACTGAAGCTTTCTTT. Translation: CASSPISTGDTEAFF.

The chain couples TRBV28 to TRBJ1-1; no clear D gene. This CDR3 is 12 amino acids long. Trimming stripped 6 bases from V and 5 bases from J, with 10 bases between. Germline V gives CDR1 MDHEN, CDR2 SYDVKM. The CDR3: CASSLRRTEAFF. As DNA, the CDR3 is TGTGCCAGCAGCCTTAGGAGGACTGAAGCTTTCTTT. Full variable domain (outside the CDR3, taken from reference TRBV28 and TRBJ1-1): DVKVTQSSRYLVKRTGEKVFLECVQDMDHENMFWYRQDPGLGLRLIYFSYDVKMKEKGDIPEGYSVSREKKERFSLILESASTNQTSMYLCASSLRRTEAFFGQGTRLTVV.

This clonotype was seen a few times. This likely comes from a read error, as the CDR3 has no conserved phenylalanine or tryptophan at its end. This chain uses TRBV27 with TRBJ2-7, with 8 bases identical to TRBD2. CDR3 length: 14 amino acids. The V segment lost 2 bases and the J segment 3 bases; nucleotides outside the gene matches: 3. Germline CDR1 reads MNHEY; CDR2 reads SMNVEV (reference sequence). The CDR3 protein is CASSLQAGDYEQYS. The CDR3 DNA is TGTGCCAGCAGTTTACAAGCGGGGGACTACGAGCAGTACTCC.

CDR3 nucleotides: TGTGCCAGCAGCGTGGGGGACAGCGCGAATTCACCCCTCCACTTT. As protein: CASSVGDSANSPLHF. The chain couples TRBV9 to TRBJ1-6; 7 bases agree with TRBD1. V gave up 2 bases and J gave up 7 bases; unmatched junction bases: 6. Germline loops: CDR1 SGDLS, CDR2 YYNGEE. The CDR3 loop spans 15 amino acids.

This clonotype was detected only a few times. The junction departs from the called germline gene at one end, perhaps through a read error. V is TRBV20-1 and J is TRBJ1-1; D may be TRBD1 (6 bases). CDR1 DFQATT and CDR2 SNEGSKA come from the germline V gene (reference sequence). This CDR3 has 11 amino acids. The CDR3 DNA sequence: TGCAGTGCTAGAGCCGAACGGGGGGCTCTCTTT. It translates to CSARAERGALF.

Concerning this clonotype itself: A read error may be the cause here, since a much bigger clone is one base away. V is TRBV7-8 and J is TRBJ1-2; 10 bases are shared with TRBD1. CDR1 and CDR2 from the germline V gene are SGHVS and FQNEAQ. The CDR3 runs to 13 residues. The CDR3 loop is CASSTGQGNGYAF. CDR3 DNA sequence: TGTGCCAGCAGCACGGGACAGGGGAACGGCTACGCCTTC.

This clonotype was counted ten times or more. This chain uses TRBV4-1 with TRBJ2-7, with TRBD2 matching 8 bases. V was pared by 0 bases and J by 2 bases, with 3 bases of the junction left unmatched. The length of the CDR3 is 15 residues. CDR1 MGHRA and CDR2 YSYEKL come from the germline V gene. Here the CDR3 reads CASSQDQGLAYEQYF. CDR3 sequence (DNA): TGCGCCAGCAGCCAAGATCAGGGACTAGCCTACGAGCAGTACTTC.

There are many counts of this clonotype. This chain uses TRBV20-1 with TRBJ1-2, with 7 nucleotides matching TRBD1. The germline gives CDR1 DFQATT, CDR2 SNEGSKA (reference sequence). Trimming removed 6 bases from V and 2 bases from J; junction bases left unmatched: 6. The CDR3 extends over 13 amino acids. CDR3 DNA sequence: TGCAGTGCAGACGGGACAGAAAACTATGGCTACACCTTC. Amino acid sequence: CSADGTENYGYTF.

Only a few counts were recorded for this clonotype. The V and J genes are TRBV19 and TRBJ1-3; D unclear. The V and J ends lost 5 bases and 0 bases respectively, with 11 bases between them. Germline assignment: CDR1 LNHDA and CDR2 SQIVND (reference sequence). This CDR3 comprises 15 residues. The CDR3 DNA is TGTGCCAGTAGTGTTTCGGCTTACTCTGGAAACACCATATATTTT. This codes for CASSVSAYSGNTIYF.

As to this clonotype: A read error may be the cause here, since a much bigger clone is one base away. The rearrangement links TRBV7-2 to TRBJ1-5, with TRBD1 as a possible D gene (5 bases). This CDR3 contains 14 residues. Looked up from germline, CDR1 is SGHTA and CDR2 is FQGNSA. The DNA for the CDR3 is TGTGCCAGCAGCTTATGGGGGATCGATCAGTCCCAGCATTTT. It yields the protein CASSLWGIDQSQHF.

Turning to this clonotype: A clone one base away is much larger, so this may be a read error. V gene TRBV29-1 combines with J gene TRBJ1-1, with unresolved D. V lost 6 bases to trimming and J lost 0 bases, with 14 bases between them. This CDR3 region has 14 residues. Looked up from germline, CDR1 is SQVTM and CDR2 is ANQGSEA. In DNA, the CDR3 is TGCAGCGTCAAGGGAGAGGAACTGAACACTGAAGCTTTCTTT. As protein: CSVKGEELNTEAFF.

This clonotype was detected only once. A much larger clonotype is one base distant, so this may be a read error. The CDR3 nucleotides read TGTGCCAGCAGTCTCGGACCGGGAGAAGCTTTCTTT. Amino acids: CASSLGPGEAFF. The V gene is TRBV7-9, the J gene TRBJ1-1, with D uncertain. The CDR3 covers 12 residues. CDR1 and CDR2 from the germline V gene are SEHNR and FQNEAQ (reference sequence). Trimming pared 6 bases from V and 8 bases from J, leaving 13 bases between.